The clone carrying this T cell receptor beta chain was counted a few times. As yet, its antigen is unknown. This sample was taken from a study of shared clonotypes between healthy human individuals. Whole-study context: Three CD4 naive, three CD4 memory, two CD8 naive and one CD8 memory plate were used per donor. General study findings and limits: Among non-shared clonotypes, generation probabilities were lower than among those shared by all four donors.

The ends were cut back, 4 bases at V and 7 bases at J, with 10 bases in the middle. The germline V gene encodes CDR1 GTSNPN and CDR2 SVGIG (reference sequence). This CDR3 has 11 residues. Study processing details: As immunoSEQ supplied junction-only sequences (without quality scores), filtering differed. Assay used: immunoSEQ multiplex PCR; TCRdb lists only in-frame clones, some missing. V and J calls and clone size are as listed in that table; D and trimming were resolved from the DNA. The sample lists about 2.3 million clones; around 90% were seen once. This clonotype was obtained from a man younger than 35 in good health. Some clones in this sample may be carry-over from other donors' samples. The chain joins TRBV30 to TRBJ1-2; TRBD1 is a possible D gene (5 bases). The specimen was naive CD4+ T cells from PBMCs. Subset indicated: CD45RA+ positively selected. CDR3 bases: TGTGCCTGGACAGGGACGCGTGGCTACACCTTC. Protein sequence: CAWTGTRGYTF.